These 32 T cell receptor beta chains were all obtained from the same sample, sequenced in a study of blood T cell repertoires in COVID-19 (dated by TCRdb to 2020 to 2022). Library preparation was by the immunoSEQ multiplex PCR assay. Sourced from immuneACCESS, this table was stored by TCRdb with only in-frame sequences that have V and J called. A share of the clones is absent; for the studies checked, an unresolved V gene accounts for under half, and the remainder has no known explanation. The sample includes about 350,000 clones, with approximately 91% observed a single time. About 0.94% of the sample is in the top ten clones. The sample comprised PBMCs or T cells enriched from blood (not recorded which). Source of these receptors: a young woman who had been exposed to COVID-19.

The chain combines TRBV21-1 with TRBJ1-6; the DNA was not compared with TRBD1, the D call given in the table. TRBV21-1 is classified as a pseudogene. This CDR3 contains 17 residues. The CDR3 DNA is TGTGCCAGCAGCAAAGACCGGGACAGCACTATAACAACGGCCCTCCACTTT. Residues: CASSKDRDSTITTALHF.

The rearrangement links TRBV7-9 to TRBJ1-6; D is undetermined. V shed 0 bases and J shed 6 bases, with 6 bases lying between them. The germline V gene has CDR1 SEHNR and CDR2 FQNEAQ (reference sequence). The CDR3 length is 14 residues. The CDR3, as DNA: TGTGCCAGCAGCTTAGCACAGACTAATTCACCCCTCCACTTT. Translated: CASSLAQTNSPLHF. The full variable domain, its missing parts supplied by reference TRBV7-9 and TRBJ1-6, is DTGVSQNPRHKITKRGQNVTFRCDPISEHNRLYWYRQTLGQGPEFLTYFQNEAQLEKSRLLSDRFSAERPKGSFSTLEIQRTEQGDSAMYLCASSLAQTNSPLHFGNGTRLTVT.

CDR3 loop: CAWSAYGDRDLISYNSPLHF. CDR3 nucleotide sequence: TGTGCCTGGAGTGCTTATGGGGACAGGGACCTCATCTCCTATAATTCACCCCTCCACTTT. V gene TRBV30 combines with J gene TRBJ1-6, with TRBD1 identical over 9 bases. Germline values: CDR1 GTSNPN, CDR2 SVGIG (reference sequence). Trimming removed 1 base from V and 0 bases from J; junction bases left unmatched: 13. The CDR3 covers 20 residues.

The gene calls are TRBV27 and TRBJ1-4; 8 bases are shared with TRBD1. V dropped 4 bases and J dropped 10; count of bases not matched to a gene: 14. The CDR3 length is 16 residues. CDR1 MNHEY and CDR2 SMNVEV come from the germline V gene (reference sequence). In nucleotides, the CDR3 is TGTGCCAGCAGTTCGACGAATCCAGGGGGCGAAGGAAAACTGTTTTTT. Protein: CASSSTNPGGEGKLFF.

The CDR3 region has the DNA TGCGCCAGCAGCTTCGGCGTAAGAAGCGGTGAGCAGTTCTTC. This translates into CASSFGVRSGEQFF. This chain connects TRBV5-1 to TRBJ2-1, with a weak D call TRBD2 (5 bases). V was trimmed by 2 bases and J by 9 bases, leaving 15 bases between them. The germline V gene encodes CDR1 SGHRS and CDR2 YFSETQ. The CDR3 totals 14 residues. Together with reference TRBV5-1 and TRBJ2-1, the CDR3 gives the full variable domain: KAGVTQTPRYLIKTRGQQVTLSCSPISGHRSVSWYQQTPGQGLQFLFEYFSETQRNKGNFPGRFSGRQFSNSRSEMNVSTLELGDSALYLCASSFGVRSGEQFFGPGTRLTVL.

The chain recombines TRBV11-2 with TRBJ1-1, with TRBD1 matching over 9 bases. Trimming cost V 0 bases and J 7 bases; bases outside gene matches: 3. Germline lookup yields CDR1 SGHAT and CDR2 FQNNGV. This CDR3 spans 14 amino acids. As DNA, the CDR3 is TGTGCCAGCAGCTTAGATATGGACAGGGGTGAAGCTTTCTTT. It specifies CASSLDMDRGEAFF.

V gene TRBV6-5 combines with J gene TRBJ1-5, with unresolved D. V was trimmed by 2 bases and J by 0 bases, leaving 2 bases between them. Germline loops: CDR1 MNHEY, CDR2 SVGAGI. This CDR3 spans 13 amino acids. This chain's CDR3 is CASSYRSNQPQHF. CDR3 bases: TGTGCCAGCAGTTACCGTAGCAATCAGCCCCAGCATTTT.

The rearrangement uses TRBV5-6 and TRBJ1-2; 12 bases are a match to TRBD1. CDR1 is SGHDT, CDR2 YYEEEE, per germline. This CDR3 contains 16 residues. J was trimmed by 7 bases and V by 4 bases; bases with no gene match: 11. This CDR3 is CASSLPGQGAHIGYTF. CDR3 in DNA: TGTGCCAGCAGCCTGCCGGGACAGGGGGCGCATATTGGCTACACCTTC.

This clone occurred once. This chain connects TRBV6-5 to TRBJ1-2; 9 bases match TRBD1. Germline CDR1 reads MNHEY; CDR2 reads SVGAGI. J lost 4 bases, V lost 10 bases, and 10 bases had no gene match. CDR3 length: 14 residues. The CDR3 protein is CATRRQQGAYGYTF. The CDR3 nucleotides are TGTGCCACAAGGAGGCAACAGGGGGCCTATGGCTACACCTTC.

The CDR3 spells CAWSPLSSGNTIYF. As DNA, the CDR3 is TGTGCCTGGAGTCCTCTGAGCTCTGGAAACACCATATATTTT. The chain combines TRBV30 with TRBJ1-3; D is unresolved. The germline V gene encodes CDR1 GTSNPN and CDR2 SVGIG (reference sequence). The CDR3 is 14 amino acids. V was pared by 2 bases and J by 0 bases, with 8 bases between. Variable domain in full (rest from reference TRBV30 and TRBJ1-3): SQTIHQWPATLVQPVGSPLSLECTVEGTSNPNLYWYRQAAGRGLQLLFYSVGIGQISSEVPQNLSASRPQDRQFILSSKKLLLSDSGFYLCAWSPLSSGNTIYFGEGSWLTVV.

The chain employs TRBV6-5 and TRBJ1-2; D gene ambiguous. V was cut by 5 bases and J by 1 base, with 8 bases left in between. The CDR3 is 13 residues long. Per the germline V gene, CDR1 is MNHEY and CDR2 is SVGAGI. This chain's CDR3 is CASSLHSNYGYTF. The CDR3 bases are TGTGCCAGCAGTCTACACAGTAACTATGGCTACACCTTC.

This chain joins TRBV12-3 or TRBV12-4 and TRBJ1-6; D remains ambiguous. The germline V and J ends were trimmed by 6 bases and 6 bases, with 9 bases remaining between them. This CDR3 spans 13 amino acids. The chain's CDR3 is CASSEQVNSPLHF. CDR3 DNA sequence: TGTGCCAGCAGCGAACAAGTTAATTCACCCCTCCACTTT.

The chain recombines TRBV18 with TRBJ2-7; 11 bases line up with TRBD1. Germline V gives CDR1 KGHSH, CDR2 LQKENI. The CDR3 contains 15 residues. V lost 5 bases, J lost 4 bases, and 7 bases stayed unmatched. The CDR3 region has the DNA TGTGCCAGCTCAAAGGGACAGGGGGTGCTTTACGAGCAGTACTTC. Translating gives CASSKGQGVLYEQYF.

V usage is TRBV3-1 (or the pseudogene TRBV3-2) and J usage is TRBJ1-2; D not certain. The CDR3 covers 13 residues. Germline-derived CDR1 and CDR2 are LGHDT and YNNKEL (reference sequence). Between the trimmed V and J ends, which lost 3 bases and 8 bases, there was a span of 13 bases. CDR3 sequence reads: CASSQAVVRGYTF. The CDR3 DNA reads TGTGCCAGCAGCCAGGCGGTGGTCCGAGGCTACACCTTC.

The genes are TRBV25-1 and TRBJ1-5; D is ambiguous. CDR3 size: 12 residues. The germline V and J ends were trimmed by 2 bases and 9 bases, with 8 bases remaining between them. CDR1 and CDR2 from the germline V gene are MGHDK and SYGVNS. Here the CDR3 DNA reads TGTGCCAGCAGTGAAGTCGGTGGGCCCCAGCATTTT. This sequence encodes CASSEVGGPQHF.

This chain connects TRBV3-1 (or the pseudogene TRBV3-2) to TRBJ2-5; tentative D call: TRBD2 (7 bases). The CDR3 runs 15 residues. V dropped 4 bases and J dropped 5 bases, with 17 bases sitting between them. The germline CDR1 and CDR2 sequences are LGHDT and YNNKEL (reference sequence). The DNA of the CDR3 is TGTGCCAGCAGCCGGCTAGCGGAGGGGGGGGAGACCCAGTACTTC. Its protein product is CASSRLAEGGETQYF.

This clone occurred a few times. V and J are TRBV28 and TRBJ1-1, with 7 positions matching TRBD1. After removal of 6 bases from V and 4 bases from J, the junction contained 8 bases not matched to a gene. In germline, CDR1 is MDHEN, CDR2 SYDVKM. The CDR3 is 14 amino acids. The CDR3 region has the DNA TGTGCCAGCAGAGACAGGGAAAGGGTCACTGAAGCTTTCTTT. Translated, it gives CASRDRERVTEAFF.

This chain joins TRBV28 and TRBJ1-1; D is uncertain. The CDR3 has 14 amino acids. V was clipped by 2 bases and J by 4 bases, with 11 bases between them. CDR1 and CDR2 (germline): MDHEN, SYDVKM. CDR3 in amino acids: CASSLAYEATEAFF. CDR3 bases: TGTGCCAGCAGTTTAGCCTACGAGGCCACTGAAGCTTTCTTT. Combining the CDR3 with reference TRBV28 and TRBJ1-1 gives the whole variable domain DVKVTQSSRYLVKRTGEKVFLECVQDMDHENMFWYRQDPGLGLRLIYFSYDVKMKEKGDIPEGYSVSREKKERFSLILESASTNQTSMYLCASSLAYEATEAFFGQGTRLTVV.

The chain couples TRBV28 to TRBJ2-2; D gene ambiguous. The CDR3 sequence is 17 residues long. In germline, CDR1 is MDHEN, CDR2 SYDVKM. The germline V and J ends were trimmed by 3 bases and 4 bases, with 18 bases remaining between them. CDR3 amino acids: CASSFGNEPRFTGELFF. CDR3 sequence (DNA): TGTGCCAGCAGTTTTGGCAATGAACCTAGATTCACCGGGGAGCTGTTTTTT.

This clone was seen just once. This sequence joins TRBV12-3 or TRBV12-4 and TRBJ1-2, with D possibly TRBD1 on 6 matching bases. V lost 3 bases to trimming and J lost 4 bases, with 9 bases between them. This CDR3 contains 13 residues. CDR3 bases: TGTGCCAGCAGTTTGGCCAGGGGCTATGGCTACACCTTC. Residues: CASSLARGYGYTF.

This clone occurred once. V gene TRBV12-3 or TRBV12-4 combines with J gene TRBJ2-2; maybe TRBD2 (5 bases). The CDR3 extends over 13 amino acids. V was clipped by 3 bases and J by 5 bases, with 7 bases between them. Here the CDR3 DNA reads TGTGCCAGCAGTTTCCGAGGGACCGGGGAGCTGTTTTTT. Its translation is CASSFRGTGELFF.

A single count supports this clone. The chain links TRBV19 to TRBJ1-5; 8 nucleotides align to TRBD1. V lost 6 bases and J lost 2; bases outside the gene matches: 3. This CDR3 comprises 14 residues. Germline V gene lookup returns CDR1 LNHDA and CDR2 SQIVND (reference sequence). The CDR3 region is CASSQDRGNQPQHF. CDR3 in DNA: TGTGCCAGTAGCCAGGACAGGGGCAATCAGCCCCAGCATTTT. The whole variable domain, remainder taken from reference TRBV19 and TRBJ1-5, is DGGITQSPKYLFRKEGQNVTLSCEQNLNHDAMYWYRQDPGQGLRLIYYSQIVNDFQKGDIAEGYSVSREKKESFPLTVTSAQKNPTAFYLCASSQDRGNQPQHFGDGTRLSIL.

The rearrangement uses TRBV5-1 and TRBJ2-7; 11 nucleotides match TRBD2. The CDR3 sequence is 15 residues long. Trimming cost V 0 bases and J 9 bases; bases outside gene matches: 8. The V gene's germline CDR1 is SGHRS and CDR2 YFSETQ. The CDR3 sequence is CASSLVVSGRAGQYF. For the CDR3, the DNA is TGCGCCAGCAGCTTGGTAGTTAGCGGGAGGGCCGGGCAGTACTTC.

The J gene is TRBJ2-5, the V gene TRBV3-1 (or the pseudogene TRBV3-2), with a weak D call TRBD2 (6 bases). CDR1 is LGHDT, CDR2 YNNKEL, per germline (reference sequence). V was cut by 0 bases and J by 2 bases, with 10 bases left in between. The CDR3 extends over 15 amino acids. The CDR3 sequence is CASSQEASAQETQYF. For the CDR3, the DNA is TGTGCCAGCAGCCAAGAGGCTAGCGCACAAGAGACCCAGTACTTC.

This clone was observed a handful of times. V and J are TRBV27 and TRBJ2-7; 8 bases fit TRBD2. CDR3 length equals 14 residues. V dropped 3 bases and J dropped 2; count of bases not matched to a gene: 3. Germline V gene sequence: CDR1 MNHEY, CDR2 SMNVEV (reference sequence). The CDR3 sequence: CASSFGGRTYEQYF. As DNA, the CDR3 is TGTGCCAGCAGTTTCGGCGGGAGGACCTACGAGCAGTACTTC.

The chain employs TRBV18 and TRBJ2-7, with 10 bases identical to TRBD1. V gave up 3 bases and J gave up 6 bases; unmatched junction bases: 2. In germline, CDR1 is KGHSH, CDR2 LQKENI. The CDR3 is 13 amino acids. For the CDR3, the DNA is TGTGCCAGCTCACCCGGGACAGGGGTCGAGCAGTACTTC. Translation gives CASSPGTGVEQYF.

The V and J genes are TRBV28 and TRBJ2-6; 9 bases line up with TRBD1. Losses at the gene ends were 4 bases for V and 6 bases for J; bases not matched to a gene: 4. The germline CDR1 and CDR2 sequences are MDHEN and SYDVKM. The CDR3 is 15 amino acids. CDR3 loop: CASSWTGAAANVLTF. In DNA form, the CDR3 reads TGTGCCAGCAGTTGGACAGGGGCTGCGGCCAACGTCCTGACTTTC.

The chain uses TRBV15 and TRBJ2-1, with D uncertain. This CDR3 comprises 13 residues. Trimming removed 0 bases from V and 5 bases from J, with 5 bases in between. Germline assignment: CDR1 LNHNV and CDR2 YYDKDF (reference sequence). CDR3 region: CATSREINNEQFF. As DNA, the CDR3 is TGTGCCACCAGCAGAGAAATCAACAATGAGCAGTTCTTC.

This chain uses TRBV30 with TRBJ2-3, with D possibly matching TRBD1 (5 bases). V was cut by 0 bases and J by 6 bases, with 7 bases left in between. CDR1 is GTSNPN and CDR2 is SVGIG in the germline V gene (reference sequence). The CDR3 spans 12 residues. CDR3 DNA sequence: TGTGCCTGGAGTGTACAGGTGGATACGCAGTATTTT. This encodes CAWSVQVDTQYF.

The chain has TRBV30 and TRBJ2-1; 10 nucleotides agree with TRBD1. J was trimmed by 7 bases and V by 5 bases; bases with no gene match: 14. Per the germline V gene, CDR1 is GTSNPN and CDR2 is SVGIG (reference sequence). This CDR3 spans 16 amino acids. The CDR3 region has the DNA TGTGCCTGGCTAGATCGGACAGGGGGTTCAGGTAATGAGCAGTTCTTC. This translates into CAWLDRTGGSGNEQFF.

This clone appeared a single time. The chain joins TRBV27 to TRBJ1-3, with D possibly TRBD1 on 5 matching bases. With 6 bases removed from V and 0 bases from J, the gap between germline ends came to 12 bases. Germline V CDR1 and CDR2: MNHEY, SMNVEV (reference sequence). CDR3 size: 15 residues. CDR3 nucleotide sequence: TGTGCCAGCAGCCGATCAGGGTTCTCTGGAAACACCATATATTTT. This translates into CASSRSGFSGNTIYF.

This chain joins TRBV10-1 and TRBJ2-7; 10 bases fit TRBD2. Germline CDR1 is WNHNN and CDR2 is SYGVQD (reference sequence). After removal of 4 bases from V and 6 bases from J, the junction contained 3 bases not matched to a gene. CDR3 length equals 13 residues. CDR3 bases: TGCGCCAGCAGTGCAGCGGGAGGGAGCGAGCAGTACTTC. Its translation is CASSAAGGSEQYF.